The clone carrying this T cell receptor (beta chain) showed up many times. Its antigen is not identified. V dropped 0 bases and J dropped 1; count of bases not matched to a gene: 3. The germline gives CDR1 SGHKS, CDR2 YYEKEE (reference sequence). The CDR3 loop spans 16 amino acids. The data belong to a study of tumor-infiltrating lymphocytes in primary liver carcinoma. Study as a whole: Patients were men and women aged 30 to 69 years. General study points: Relative to blood, tumors carried a significantly larger fraction of the repertoire in their top 250 clones (p = 0.039).

Total RNA (roughly 550 ng) served as template for TCR beta cDNA synthesis primed by a constant-region primer. Employing slightly modified ARM-PCR, three nested multiplex PCR rounds were run, and these gave rise to the TCR beta libraries. It was with TRBV1-TRBV30 forward primers and a C-beta reverse primer that the first two PCR rounds were run, at 10 cycles each. Using its own MiXCR run on the multiplex PCR reads, TCRdb lists one record per CDR3 protein. The sample consists of approximately 100,000 distinct CDR3 sequences, around two thirds of them appearing once. For each extraction, RNA and DNA were obtained together from around 20-30 mg of unsorted bulk tissue. Every tumor was sampled at five separate regions. Over 80% of the cells in every tumor sample were viable tumor cells.

The TCR was taken from a woman in her sixties with primary liver carcinoma and hepatitis B virus infection. The chain joins TRBV5-5 to TRBJ2-2, with 7 bases fitting TRBD1. Sequencing was performed on liver tumor tissue from sampling region 2. The subset was: tumor region T2, inferior pole. The CDR3 sequence is CASSLGDSLNTGELFF. Here the CDR3 DNA reads TGTGCCAGCAGCTTGGGGGACAGTCTGAACACCGGGGAGCTGTTTTTT.